This T cell receptor beta chain is from a study of blood T cell repertoires in COVID-19. Looking at the study overall: Sites across the United States, Italy and Spain contributed samples from acute and convalescent COVID-19. Nucleic acid was either cDNA or gDNA, and it came from T cells, B-cell-depleted T cells, or PBMCs.

As processed by the authors: Nucleated cell number was recorded as an estimate derived from reference gene primer amplification. The assay was immunoSEQ multiplex PCR, and TCRdb's table has in-frame clones only and misses some. The DNA gave D and trimming, while V, J and clone size come from that table. The sample includes 100,000 to 150,000 clones, roughly 90% seen only once; the top ten take less than 5.5%. The TCR comes from a man between 60 and 75 years old with COVID-19, enrolled during active disease. Sequenced sample: peripheral blood.

CDR3 DNA sequence: TGTGCCACCAGCCCGCAGGGGCGGGTTGCCTACAATGAGCAGTTCTTC. Its protein product is CATSPQGRVAYNEQFF. The V call is TRBV15, the J call TRBJ2-1, with D perhaps matching TRBD1 (6 bases). The V end was cut by 5 bases, the J end by 2 bases, with 16 bases between. The V gene's germline CDR1 is LNHNV and CDR2 YYDKDF (reference sequence). The CDR3 is made up of 16 amino acids.